Following are 11 T cell receptor beta chains from one sample sequenced in a study of vaccination effects on CD4 cells after COVID-19. Profiling relied on immunoSEQ multiplex PCR, and the TCRdb table lists in-frame clones only, not all of them. The table records fewer than 30,000 clones, roughly three quarters of them present only once. Using viral peptide pools, the ViraFEST assay grew out antigen-specific CD4+ T cells prior to sequencing. Between days 9 and 11 of culture, CD4+ T cells were separated out. Nucleocapsid antibodies were negative in the vaccine recipients, who had never had SARS-CoV-2 infection. For these receptors, no antigen is known. The sample consisted of CD4+ T cells from PBMCs cultured with HCoV-NL63 spike peptides, taken before COVID-19 vaccination. These receptors all come from a human donor who received a COVID-19 vaccine.

The chain uses TRBV13 and TRBJ2-5, with D maybe TRBD1 (6 bases). This CDR3 contains 14 residues. The V end lost 0 bases, the J end lost 4 bases, and 9 bases lay between the germline ends. Germline CDR1 is PRHDT and CDR2 is FYEKMQ (reference sequence). In DNA form, the CDR3 reads TGTGCCAGCAGCTTAGGGGCAGGGGCAGAGACCCAGTACTTC. Its protein is CASSLGAGAETQYF.

The chain has TRBV5-4 and TRBJ1-1; 7 positions agree with TRBD1. With V trimmed by 4 bases and J by 11 bases, 14 bases remained unmatched. The CDR3 covers 14 residues. Germline CDR1 and CDR2: SGHNT and YYREEE (reference sequence). CDR3 residues: CASSHRGSREEAFF. The CDR3 DNA is TGTGCCAGCAGCCACAGGGGATCAAGGGAAGAGGCTTTCTTT. The entire variable domain, with the rest obtained from reference TRBV5-4 and TRBJ1-1, is as follows: ETGVTQSPTHLIKTRGQQVTLRCSSQSGHNTVSWYQQALGQGPQFIFQYYREEENGRGNFPPRFSGLQFPNYSSELNVNALELDDSALYLCASSHRGSREEAFFGQGTRLTVV.

This clone was recorded once. This chain connects TRBV5-6 to TRBJ2-3; TRBD1 agrees at 8 bases. This CDR3 has 15 amino acids. CDR1 and CDR2 (germline): SGHDT, YYEEEE. The junction had 5 bases not matched to a gene; V was cut back by 2 bases and J by 3 bases. CDR3 in amino acids: CASSFRGLGTDTQYF. DNA for the CDR3: TGTGCCAGCAGCTTCAGGGGGCTAGGGACAGATACGCAGTATTTT.

The chain combines TRBV27 with TRBJ1-4; the match to TRBD1 covers 7 bases. The CDR3 runs 16 residues. From germline, CDR1 is MNHEY and CDR2 SMNVEV (reference sequence). With 3 bases clipped from V and 4 bases from J, the junction kept 8 bases outside the gene matches. The CDR3 loop is CASSFLFGTDNEKLFF. In DNA, the CDR3 is TGTGCCAGCAGTTTCCTCTTCGGGACAGATAATGAAAAACTGTTTTTT. The variable domain in full, completed from reference TRBV27 and TRBJ1-4, reads EAQVTQNPRYLITVTGKKLTVTCSQNMNHEYMSWYRQDPGLGLRQIYYSMNVEVTDKGDVPEGYKVSRKEKRNFPLILESPSPNQTSLYFCASSFLFGTDNEKLFFGSGTQLSVL.

The chain has TRBV19 and TRBJ1-6; a possible D gene is TRBD1 (5 bases). CDR1 is LNHDA, CDR2 SQIVND, per germline (reference sequence). V was trimmed by 6 bases and J by 9 bases, leaving 24 bases between them. CDR3 length: 17 amino acids. DNA for the CDR3: TGTGCCAGTAGCGCCCAGGGAGCTGCCCTCGTCCCTTCACCCCTCCACTTT. It encodes CASSAQGAALVPSPLHF.

This clone was observed once. This chain joins TRBV18 and TRBJ1-6; D gene unclear. The CDR3 spans 12 residues. The germline V gene has CDR1 KGHSH and CDR2 LQKENI. V was clipped by 5 bases and J by 10 bases, with 9 bases between them. CDR3 protein: CASSELKSPLHF. The CDR3 DNA follows: TGTGCCAGCTCAGAGTTAAAATCACCCCTCCACTTT.

CDR3 sequence: CASSIGYGNRGAKNIQYF. The CDR3 DNA sequence: TGTGCCAGTAGTATAGGTTATGGTAACAGGGGGGCCAAAAACATTCAGTACTTC. The V and J genes are TRBV19 and TRBJ2-4, with 8 bases fitting TRBD1. CDR1 LNHDA and CDR2 SQIVND come from the germline V gene (reference sequence). The CDR3 has 18 residues. Trimming removed 1 base from V and 1 base from J; junction bases left unmatched: 9.

The V gene is TRBV11-2, the J gene TRBJ2-3; 7 bases line up with TRBD1. V was pared by 3 bases and J by 3 bases, with 0 bases of the junction left unmatched. CDR3 length equals 13 residues. The germline V gene has CDR1 SGHAT and CDR2 FQNNGV. CDR3 region: CASSFRGTDTQYF. The CDR3 DNA sequence: TGTGCCAGCAGCTTCAGGGGGACAGATACGCAGTATTTT. Filled out from reference TRBV11-2 and TRBJ2-3, the complete variable domain reads EAGVAQSPRYKIIEKRQSVAFWCNPISGHATLYWYQQILGQGPKLLIQFQNNGVVDDSQLPKDRFSAERLKGVDSTLKIQPAKLEDSAVYLCASSFRGTDTQYFGPGTRLTVL.

The chain is built from TRBV19 and TRBJ2-1; TRBD2 matches at 10 bases. The ends lost 3 bases at V and 3 bases at J; junction bases unmatched: 5. The CDR3 has 16 amino acids. Germline assignment: CDR1 LNHDA and CDR2 SQIVND (reference sequence). The CDR3 here is CASSISSGRVYNEQFF. The CDR3 DNA reads TGTGCCAGTAGTATTTCTAGCGGGAGAGTCTACAATGAGCAGTTCTTC.

The chain couples TRBV20-1 to TRBJ2-1; 9 bases are shared with TRBD2. This CDR3 spans 13 amino acids. The germline gives CDR1 DFQATT, CDR2 SNEGSKA (reference sequence). V trimming: 3 bases; J trimming: 3 bases; junction bases outside the gene matches: 0. CDR3 protein: CSASSGGYNEQFF. The DNA for the CDR3 is TGCAGTGCTAGTAGCGGGGGCTACAATGAGCAGTTCTTC.

The J gene is TRBJ1-3, the V gene TRBV19; possible D gene TRBD1, 6 bases. The CDR3 extends over 17 amino acids. Trimming shortened V by 2 bases and J by 5 bases, and 19 bases separated the two germline ends. Looked up from germline, CDR1 is LNHDA and CDR2 is SQIVND (reference sequence). The CDR3 sequence is CASSINRAIEKRNTIYF. As DNA, the CDR3 is TGTGCCAGTAGTATAAACAGGGCAATCGAGAAGAGAAACACCATATATTTT.